The sequence of this T cell receptor beta chain was determined in a study of T cells in localized non-small cell lung cancer (dated by TCRdb to 2018 to 2020). Regarding the study in general: The study analyzed T cell repertoires of 236 early-stage NSCLC patients, comparing tumors and uninvolved tumor-adjacent lungs. All 250 or so NSCLC patients in the cohort were treatment-naive and had localized lung tumors that were resected. A mean age of approximately 70 years was recorded for the NSCLC patients, of whom 129 were male and over 100 were female.

The immunoSEQ Assay was used to sequence TCR beta CDR3 regions from DNA. As for how the authors treated the data: T cell density was computed as TCR beta template counts normalized to usable DNA estimated by amplifying housekeeping genes. The preseqR package was used to estimate richness by extrapolating to 400,000 templates for PBMC samples and to 120,000 templates for tissue samples. Clonality was calculated as one minus Pielou's evenness. To identify tissue-enriched TCRs, differential abundance testing was run on productive amino-acid clonotypes with a minimum total count of 5 and an alpha of 0.1. The Jaccard Index and the Morisita Overlap Index were used to measure repertoire overlap between compartments. GLIPH grouped TCR beta CDR3s together with public tetramer-defined viral CDR3s, and a viral motif had to include at least three viral sequences and show V-gene enrichment. The table comes from immuneACCESS by way of TCRdb, which keeps in-frame sequences with V and J called. Part of the clones is missing from these tables; in studies checked, under half for an unresolved V gene and the rest for unknown reasons. V, J and clone size reflect that table, while D and trimming were determined from the DNA. A total of approximately 52,000 clones appear in this sample, roughly 85% of them only once. The ten largest clones capture about 20% of the sample.

At diagnosis, tumor, uninvolved tumor-adjacent lung and peripheral blood were collected and then preserved as a mix of FFPE and fresh-frozen material. For TCR repertoire profiling, blood samples were analyzed as peripheral blood mononuclear cells. CDR1 and CDR2 are read off the germline V gene as SGHTA and FQGTGA. Reading from cysteine to phenylalanine, the CDR3 counts 15 amino acids. The entry retains the CDR3 DNA only, 45 bases that are in frame from base 1. The V end gives up 5 bases and the J end 5 bases, leaving 6 bases in the junction not matched to a gene. Details on this clone: This receptor's antigen is unknown. No base quality values were provided; no much bigger clone lies one nucleotide off.

Broad study findings and their caveats: Because multi-region sequencing of the tumors was not done, intratumor heterogeneity could not be ruled out. Because the study design was exploratory, TCR variables were selected using unadjusted p-values without false-discovery rate correction. Uninvolved tumor-adjacent lung showed the highest T cell clonality, higher than tumor, which suggests more focused antigenic responses in the adjacent lung. A median of around 57 of the top 100 tumor clones turned up in the paired uninvolved adjacent lung, and about 28 of those clones also ranked among the top 100 of that same adjacent lung. Higher T cell density in blood was associated with longer overall survival, whereas higher clonality in adjacent lung was associated with shorter survival.

The rearranged segments are TRBV7-3 and TRBJ2-7, and 13 junction bases match TRBD2. This clonotype was obtained from a male donor older than 55 with stage III squamous cell lung carcinoma. The source material was peripheral blood, sampled before any cancer treatment. The DNA is as follows: TGTGCCAGCAGCGCACTCGGGACTAGCGGGAACGAGCAGTACTTC. It codes for CASSALGTSGNEQYF.